The 12 T cell receptor beta chains below come from one sample, sequenced in a study of T cells in Graves' hyperthyroidism and ophthalmopathy. Amplified regions were TCR beta CDR3 sequences from RNA transcripts. HTBI primers were employed in a first-round RT-PCR of the TCR CDR3. TCRdb independently ran MiXCR on the multiplex PCR reads; one entry per CDR3 protein. The sample lists some 350,000 distinct CDR3 sequences, roughly 15% occurring once. Sequencing was carried out using blood. The receptors shown here come from a woman aged 55-75 years with Graves' ophthalmopathy.

A single count supports this clonotype. The rearrangement joins TRBV28 to TRBJ2-3; 8 nucleotides agree with TRBD1. Looked up from germline, CDR1 is MDHEN and CDR2 is SYDVKM. This CDR3 contains 17 residues. The ends lost 6 bases at V and 0 bases at J; junction bases unmatched: 11. CDR3 sequence: CASSPPSGGGSTDTQYF. CDR3 in DNA: TGTGCCAGCAGCCCGCCATCAGGGGGCGGGAGCACAGATACGCAGTATTTT.

The CDR3 DNA reads TGCAGTGCTAGAAAATCGGTAGTTCCCAATGAGCAGTTCTTC. Its protein product is CSARKSVVPNEQFF. This chain connects TRBV20-1 to TRBJ2-1; D not certain. Germline V gene sequence: CDR1 DFQATT, CDR2 SNEGSKA (reference sequence). The CDR3 sequence is 14 residues long. V lost 2 bases to trimming and J lost 6 bases, with 14 bases between them.

This clonotype was picked up many times. A junction boundary mismatches the germline segment, possibly from a read error. The rearrangement joins TRBV10-2 to TRBJ2-7; 12 nucleotides match TRBD2. The CDR3 extends over 15 amino acids. Germline assignment: CDR1 WSHSY and CDR2 SAAADI. The CDR3 loop is CATLLRTSGTYQQYF. The CDR3 nucleotides read TGCGCCACCCTCCTTAGGACTAGCGGGACCTACCAGCAGTACTTC.

This clonotype has ten or more counts. The chain employs TRBV5-1 and TRBJ2-1; possibly TRBD2 for D (5 bases). The CDR3 consists of 15 residues. V shed 6 bases and J shed 8 bases, with 21 bases lying between them. The V gene's germline CDR1 is SGHRS and CDR2 YFSETQ. The CDR3 coding sequence is TGCGCCAGCACTCCCCCGGGAAGAGGGATCCATGAGCAGTTCTTC. This codes for CASTPPGRGIHEQFF.

The count of this clonotype is one. The chain is built from TRBV11-3 and TRBJ2-7; D remains unclear. CDR1 and CDR2 (germline): SGHNT, YENEEA. Trimming removed 5 bases from V and 1 base from J, with 18 bases in between. The CDR3 spans 16 residues. CDR3 residues: CASSPLMRSRSYEQYF. CDR3 nucleotides: TGTGCCAGCAGCCCGCTTATGCGCAGTCGATCCTACGAGCAGTACTTC.

This rearrangement joins TRBV28 to TRBJ2-7; possibly TRBD2 for D (6 bases). V was trimmed by 2 bases and J by 1 base, leaving 24 bases between them. Germline V gene lookup returns CDR1 MDHEN and CDR2 SYDVKM. The CDR3 covers 19 residues. The CDR3 is CASSLPEGTSAGISYEQYF. CDR3 DNA: TGTGCCAGCAGTTTACCGGAGGGGACGAGCGCGGGCATTTCCTACGAGCAGTACTTC.

The chain recombines TRBV20-1 with TRBJ1-6; tentative D call: TRBD1 (5 bases). Deletions cut 6 bases from V and 7 bases from J, with 16 bases between. The CDR3 length is 14 residues. Per germline, CDR1 DFQATT and CDR2 SNEGSKA (reference sequence). CDR3 in DNA: TGCAGTGCCCCCGTGGGGGGAGGAAATTCACCCCTCCACTTT. It specifies CSAPVGGGNSPLHF.

This chain uses TRBV12-3 or TRBV12-4 with TRBJ2-1; D gene uncertain. The germline V and J ends were trimmed by 3 bases and 5 bases, with 5 bases remaining between them. The CDR3 consists of 12 residues. CDR3: CASSFLHNEQFF. For the CDR3, the DNA is TGTGCCAGCAGTTTCCTCCACAATGAGCAGTTCTTC.

This clonotype showed up just a few times. CDR3 protein: CASSVEGGGYYNEQFF. The CDR3 nucleotides read TGTGCCAGCAGCGTAGAGGGAGGGGGGTACTACAATGAGCAGTTCTTC. V gene TRBV9 combines with J gene TRBJ2-1, with D perhaps matching TRBD2 (7 bases). V lost 0 bases, J lost 3 bases, and 13 bases lay in between. This CDR3 has 16 amino acids. The germline gives CDR1 SGDLS, CDR2 YYNGEE.

In the case of this clonotype: A much larger clone sits a single nucleotide away, making a read error possible. The chain has TRBV3-1 and TRBJ1-1; 7 bases align to TRBD1. Germline lookup yields CDR1 LGHDT and CDR2 YNNKEL (reference sequence). The CDR3 is 13 residues long. V trimming: 6 bases; J trimming: 5 bases; junction bases outside the gene matches: 6. CDR3 region: CASSQGGKTEAFF. DNA of the CDR3: TGTGCCAGCAGTCAGGGGGGGAAGACTGAAGCTTTCTTT.

This clonotype came up many times. The V call is TRBV12-3 or TRBV12-4, the J call TRBJ2-1; TRBD2 matches 11 bases. This CDR3 is 16 amino acids long. The V segment lost 6 bases and the J segment 5 bases; nucleotides outside the gene matches: 9. CDR3 bases: TGTGCCAGCAGATCCTACCTAGCGGGAGGCAACAATGAGCAGTTCTTC. Amino acids: CASRSYLAGGNNEQFF.

The chain has TRBV20-1 and TRBJ2-6; D uncertain. In germline, CDR1 is DFQATT, CDR2 SNEGSKA (reference sequence). Trimming took 6 bases from V and 0 from J, leaving 6 bases between them. The CDR3 consists of 13 residues. CDR3 residues: CSAESSGANVLTF. CDR3 DNA sequence: TGCAGTGCGGAGAGCTCTGGGGCCAACGTCCTGACTTTC.